This is a list of T cell receptor beta chains from one sample in a study of blood T cell repertoires in COVID-19. Generated by immunoSEQ multiplex PCR, the TCRdb table keeps only in-frame clones and is missing some. The table has under 300,000 clones, around four fifths seen once; the top ten hold 5.5% to 7.5%. The sample taken for sequencing was peripheral blood. The receptors here all came from a woman aged 55-70 years with active or convalescent COVID-19. Both conserved end residues are part of each CDR3. The D gene is left open where the match is weak. Size values are once, few and many counts, or a class for expanded clones, and some rows have none.

>TRBV5-1|TRBD1|.|TRBJ2-7
TGCGCCAGCACACCCAGGACAGGGGCGAGGGGGGCCTACGAGCAGTACTTC
CASTPRTGARGAYEQYF
>TRBV27|.|.|TRBJ2-5
TGTGCCAGCAGTTCCCCGACAGAAAAAGAGACCCAGTACTTC
CASSSPTEKETQYF
>TRBV6-1|.|.|TRBJ1-1
TGTGCCAGCAGTGAAGTAGGAGGGCCCGGTGAAGCTTTCTTT
CASSEVGGPGEAFF
>TRBV5-1|TRBD2|once|TRBJ2-3
TGCGCCAGCAGCTCGACTAGCGGGGTGGGCACAGATACGCAGTATTTT
CASSSTSGVGTDTQYF
>TRBV6-5|TRBD1|.|TRBJ2-1
TGTGCCAGCAGTCGAGGACAGGTCAGCTACAATGAGCAGTTCTTC
CASSRGQVSYNEQFF
>TRBV3-1/TRBV3-2|.|.|TRBJ2-5
TGTGCCAGCAGCCAAGATCCCCAGGCGGAGACCCAGTACTTC
CASSQDPQAETQYF
>TRBV25-1|TRBD2|.|TRBJ2-5
TGTGCCAGAACCGGGACTAGCGGGACGGAGACCCAGTACTTC
CARTGTSGTETQYF
>TRBV4-1|TRBD1|.|TRBJ1-2
TGCGCCAGCAGCCAGACAGGGGGCCCGGGGGGCTACACCTTC
CASSQTGGPGGYTF
>TRBV7-2|TRBD2|.|TRBJ2-7
TGTGCCAGCAGCTCAGATAGCGGGAGGTCTCGCGAGCAGTACTTC
CASSSDSGRSREQYF
>TRBV6-5|.|.|TRBJ2-3
TGTGCCAGCTCGCAGGTCGGGGGTAGCACAGATACGCAGTATTTT
CASSQVGGSTDTQYF
>TRBV19|.|.|TRBJ1-5
TGTGCCAGTCGTGACAGGCATAGCAATCAGCCCCAGCATTTT
CASRDRHSNQPQHF
>TRBV3-1/TRBV3-2|.|.|TRBJ1-1
TGTGCCAGCAGGTGGGGGGGTGAAGCTTTCTTT
CASRWGGEAFF
>TRBV4-1|.|.|TRBJ1-2
TGCGCCAGCAGCCAAGTAACAGGGAATGGCTACACCTTC
CASSQVTGNGYTF
>TRBV30|.|.|TRBJ1-5
TGTGCCTGGAGTGTACATATATTAATGACAGCTAGCAATCAGCCCCAGCATTTT
CAWSVHILMTASNQPQHF
>TRBV5-4|.|.|TRBJ1-1
TGTGCCAGCAGCCCGGACAGCAACCGCGAGGCTTTCTTT
CASSPDSNREAFF
>TRBV2|TRBD2|.|TRBJ2-7
TGTGCCAGCATCCCGACTAGCGGGACTTACGAGCAGTACTTC
CASIPTSGTYEQYF
>TRBV7-9|TRBD2|once|TRBJ2-5
TGTGCCAGCAGCCCGCGACTAGCGGTACAAGAGACCCAGTACTTC
CASSPRLAVQETQYF
>TRBV12-5|.|.|TRBJ2-3
TGTGCTAGTGGTGTCCTCGGGAGCGAAGATACGCAGTATTTT
CASGVLGSEDTQYF
>TRBV10-2|TRBD1|.|TRBJ1-1
TGCGCCAGCGGACGACAGGGTGGGACTGAAGCTTTCTTT
CASGRQGGTEAFF
>TRBV7-9|.|once|TRBJ2-7
TGTGCCAGCAGTGTTCCGGGACTGGACTCCTACGAGCAGTACTTC
CASSVPGLDSYEQYF
>TRBV24-1|TRBD1|.|TRBJ2-1
TGTGCCACCAGTGACGAAACAGGGGTCTACAATGAGCAGTTCTTC
CATSDETGVYNEQFF
>TRBV29-1|.|.|TRBJ2-5
TGCAGCGTTGAATCGCTCGACCCAAGGGGGACCCAGTACTTC
CSVESLDPRGTQYF
>TRBV5-1|TRBD2|.|TRBJ2-7
TGCGCCAGCAGCTTGACTAGCGGGACCTACGAGCAGTACTTC
CASSLTSGTYEQYF
>TRBV5-8|.|.|TRBJ1-5
TGTGCCAGCAGCTTGTATTATAGCAATCAGCCCCAGCATTTT
CASSLYYSNQPQHF
>TRBV11-2|.|.|TRBJ1-5
TGTGCCAGCAGCTTAGTGCGGGGTTCCCGTGGCAATCAGCCCCAGCATTTT
CASSLVRGSRGNQPQHF
>TRBV5-1|TRBD1|.|TRBJ1-3
TGCGCCAGCAGCGGTGGGACAGGGACTGGAAACACCATATATTTT
CASSGGTGTGNTIYF
>TRBV7-9|TRBD2|.|TRBJ2-3
TGTGCCAGCAGCTTAGCAAGGGGACTAGCGGGGGGGCCAGATACGCAGTATTTT
CASSLARGLAGGPDTQYF
>TRBV11-3|.|.|TRBJ2-5
TGTGCCAGCAGCTTAGTGCGGGGGCCAGAACAAGAGACCCAGTACTTC
CASSLVRGPEQETQYF